The rows below give T cell receptor beta chains drawn from one sample of a study of blood T cell repertoires in COVID-19. Generated by immunoSEQ multiplex PCR, the TCRdb table keeps only in-frame clones and is missing some. The repertoire has approximately 400,000 clones, more than 70% of them found once; the top ten carry over 10%. The specimen was peripheral blood. The receptors originated from a woman aged 50 to 60 with COVID-19, enrolled during active disease. CDR3s include the opening cysteine and the closing phenylalanine or tryptophan. A D gene is named only where the DNA matches it firmly. Expanded clones are given a class, and other clones once, few, many or no size at all.

v_gene: TRBV6-2/TRBV6-3; j_gene: TRBJ2-2; d_gene: .; abundance: .; CDR3nt: TGTGCCAGCAGCCTTTCCGGGACAAGAAACACCGGGGAGCTGTTTTTT; CDR3aa: CASSLSGTRNTGELFF
v_gene: TRBV2; j_gene: TRBJ1-1; d_gene: .; abundance: .; CDR3nt: TGTGCCAGCTTAAACCGGGACACCTACACTGAAGCTTTCTTT; CDR3aa: CASLNRDTYTEAFF
v_gene: TRBV27; j_gene: TRBJ2-7; d_gene: .; abundance: once; CDR3nt: TGTGCCAGCAGTTCCGGACAGACCTACGAGCAGTACTTC; CDR3aa: CASSSGQTYEQYF
v_gene: TRBV30; j_gene: TRBJ2-1; d_gene: .; abundance: .; CDR3nt: TGTGCCTGGGTGGGGGACTCTCGCAAATTCTGGGAGCAGTTCTTC; CDR3aa: CAWVGDSRKFWEQFF
v_gene: TRBV9; j_gene: TRBJ1-2; d_gene: TRBD1; abundance: .; CDR3nt: TGTGCCAGCAGCCTGACAGGGGGCGATGGCTACACCTTC; CDR3aa: CASSLTGGDGYTF
v_gene: TRBV29-1; j_gene: TRBJ1-2; d_gene: .; abundance: .; CDR3nt: TGCAGCGTTGGAGGAGGGAATGGCTACACCTTC; CDR3aa: CSVGGGNGYTF
v_gene: TRBV21-1; j_gene: TRBJ1-1; d_gene: .; abundance: .; CDR3nt: TGTGCCAGCAGCAACCTCGGGGGGAACACTGAAGCTTTCTTT; CDR3aa: CASSNLGGNTEAFF
v_gene: TRBV6-6; j_gene: TRBJ1-1; d_gene: .; abundance: .; CDR3nt: TGTGCCAGCAGACCCGGACAGTCGAACACTGAAGCTTTCTTT; CDR3aa: CASRPGQSNTEAFF
v_gene: TRBV25-1; j_gene: TRBJ1-1; d_gene: TRBD1; abundance: .; CDR3nt: TGTGCCAGCAGTGAATACAGGGGGCATAATACTGAAGCTTTCTTT; CDR3aa: CASSEYRGHNTEAFF
v_gene: TRBV4-1; j_gene: TRBJ1-2; d_gene: .; abundance: .; CDR3nt: TGCGCCAGCAGCCAACCTTATCAGGGGACCCACTATGGCTACACCTTC; CDR3aa: CASSQPYQGTHYGYTF
v_gene: TRBV5-1; j_gene: TRBJ2-7; d_gene: TRBD1; abundance: .; CDR3nt: TGCGCCAGCAGCTTTGGACAGGGTAGTTACGAGCAGTACTTC; CDR3aa: CASSFGQGSYEQYF
v_gene: TRBV30; j_gene: TRBJ1-2; d_gene: TRBD1; abundance: .; CDR3nt: TGTGCCTGGAGCTCCGGGACAGCGCATGGCTACACCTTC; CDR3aa: CAWSSGTAHGYTF
v_gene: TRBV6-4; j_gene: TRBJ2-1; d_gene: TRBD2; abundance: .; CDR3nt: TGTGCCAGCAGTGACTCCCTAGCGGGGGCCGGGGAGCAGTTCTTC; CDR3aa: CASSDSLAGAGEQFF
v_gene: TRBV28; j_gene: TRBJ1-5; d_gene: .; abundance: few; CDR3nt: TGTGCCAGCAACACAATCAGGTCCCTCAATCAGCCCCAGCATTTT; CDR3aa: CASNTIRSLNQPQHF
v_gene: TRBV9; j_gene: TRBJ2-7; d_gene: TRBD1; abundance: once; CDR3nt: TGTGCCAGCAGCGCCAACCCGACCGGGACAGGGGCCTACGAGCAGTACTTC; CDR3aa: CASSANPTGTGAYEQYF
v_gene: TRBV3-1/TRBV3-2; j_gene: TRBJ2-7; d_gene: .; abundance: few; CDR3nt: TGTGCCAGCAGCCCCGGGAAGGGCAACGTTTACGAGCAGTACTTC; CDR3aa: CASSPGKGNVYEQYF
v_gene: TRBV2; j_gene: TRBJ1-1; d_gene: .; abundance: .; CDR3nt: TGTGCCAGCAGTGCCTACCGGGACACAACGAACACTGAAGCTTTCTTT; CDR3aa: CASSAYRDTTNTEAFF
v_gene: TRBV5-5; j_gene: TRBJ1-1; d_gene: .; abundance: .; CDR3nt: TGTGCCAGCCTCAACCGGGGGAACACTGAAGCTTTCTTT; CDR3aa: CASLNRGNTEAFF
v_gene: TRBV5-3; j_gene: TRBJ1-1; d_gene: TRBD1; abundance: .; CDR3nt: TGTGCCAGAAGCCCGTACTACAGGGGTTCCCTGAACACTGAAGCTTTCTTT; CDR3aa: CARSPYYRGSLNTEAFF
v_gene: TRBV7-8; j_gene: TRBJ2-7; d_gene: .; abundance: .; CDR3nt: TGTGCCAGCAGCTTATCCCCTGGCCCCTACGAGCAGTACTTC; CDR3aa: CASSLSPGPYEQYF
v_gene: TRBV19; j_gene: TRBJ2-7; d_gene: .; abundance: .; CDR3nt: TGTGCCAGTAGTATCCCGCCAGGGGAAGGATCCTACGAGCAGTACTTC; CDR3aa: CASSIPPGEGSYEQYF
v_gene: TRBV7-9; j_gene: TRBJ1-4; d_gene: TRBD1; abundance: .; CDR3nt: TGTGCCAGCAGCCCGCGGGACAGGGCGCCAAATGAAAAACTGTTTTTT; CDR3aa: CASSPRDRAPNEKLFF
v_gene: TRBV5-6; j_gene: TRBJ1-1; d_gene: .; abundance: .; CDR3nt: TGTGCCAGCAGCTTTATGTCACCTAAGAACACTGAAGCTTTCTTT; CDR3aa: CASSFMSPKNTEAFF
v_gene: TRBV27; j_gene: TRBJ1-1; d_gene: .; abundance: .; CDR3nt: TGTGCCAGCAGGATCACCGGGGTAAAGAACACTGAAGCTTTCTTT; CDR3aa: CASRITGVKNTEAFF
v_gene: TRBV7-8; j_gene: TRBJ1-5; d_gene: .; abundance: .; CDR3nt: TGTGCCAGCAGCTTAGGAGTTCGATATAGCAATCAGCCCCAGCATTTT; CDR3aa: CASSLGVRYSNQPQHF
v_gene: TRBV6-1; j_gene: TRBJ1-6; d_gene: .; abundance: .; CDR3nt: TGTGCCAGCAGTGAGATGGGGGGGCTAAGCTCACCCCTCCACTTT; CDR3aa: CASSEMGGLSSPLHF
v_gene: TRBV5-4; j_gene: TRBJ2-7; d_gene: TRBD2; abundance: .; CDR3nt: TGTGCCAGCAGCCCCCGCCCGACTAGCGGGGGAAGCTCCTACGAGCAGTACTTC; CDR3aa: CASSPRPTSGGSSYEQYF
v_gene: TRBV3-1/TRBV3-2; j_gene: TRBJ2-1; d_gene: TRBD2; abundance: .; CDR3nt: TGTGCCAGCAGCCAATATACGGGGGGGCCGAAGTTCTTC; CDR3aa: CASSQYTGGPKFF
v_gene: TRBV27; j_gene: TRBJ1-5; d_gene: .; abundance: .; CDR3nt: TGTGCCAGCAGTTCTCCTTCACGTAGCGATCAGCCCCAGCATTTT; CDR3aa: CASSSPSRSDQPQHF
v_gene: TRBV19; j_gene: TRBJ1-6; d_gene: TRBD1; abundance: few; CDR3nt: TGTGCCAGTTCGGACAGGGGACGACTCGGGGGATTTTCACCCCTCCACTTT; CDR3aa: CASSDRGRLGGFSPLHF
v_gene: TRBV15; j_gene: TRBJ1-5; d_gene: .; abundance: .; CDR3nt: TGTGCCACCAGCAGAGATCTTGGCAATCAGCCCCAGCATTTT; CDR3aa: CATSRDLGNQPQHF
v_gene: TRBV19; j_gene: TRBJ2-4; d_gene: .; abundance: .; CDR3nt: TGTGCCAGTAGTCCGACAGTAGCCAAAAACATTCAGTACTTC; CDR3aa: CASSPTVAKNIQYF
v_gene: TRBV30; j_gene: TRBJ1-1; d_gene: TRBD1; abundance: .; CDR3nt: TGTGCCTGGAGTCAGGACAGGGGGAGGACTGAAGCTTTCTTT; CDR3aa: CAWSQDRGRTEAFF
v_gene: TRBV18; j_gene: TRBJ1-6; d_gene: .; abundance: .; CDR3nt: TGTGCCAGCTCGAAGGAGAATTCACCCCTCCACTTT; CDR3aa: CASSKENSPLHF